This T cell receptor (beta chain) was captured by sequencing in a study of post-analysis software for immune sequencing data. The study's findings and limits: F-measure co-clustering was strong for batch-matched samples. In patients, TRBV5-6, TRBV5-1 and TRBV20-1 belonged to roughly five TRBV segments found more frequently than in controls.

The CDR3 contains 12 residues. Germline CDR1 is ENHRY and CDR2 is SYGVKD. The V end lost 5 bases, the J end lost 2 bases, and 7 bases lay between the germline ends. This clonotype was seen many times. Its antigen is still unknown. Prepared libraries of TCR beta cDNA carried unique molecular identifiers. TCRdb called the PCR reads again in MiXCR, with one record for every CDR3 protein. Counted here are fewer than 850,000 distinct CDR3 sequences, about 32% occurring once; the ten biggest clones make up approximately 0.6%. This rearrangement joins TRBV10-3 to TRBJ2-7; no clear D. The material sequenced was blood. The sequence came from a girl aged 10-17 years with multiple sclerosis. CDR3 residues: CAISPQTYEQYF. The CDR3 coding sequence is TGTGCCATCAGTCCCCAGACCTACGAGCAGTACTTC.